This entry lists 13 T cell receptor beta chains sequenced from one sample in a study of shared clonotypes between healthy human individuals. Libraries were prepared by immunoSEQ multiplex PCR; TCRdb keeps only in-frame clonotypes and omits some of them. In the table there are roughly 2.6 million clones, approximately 90% of which are singletons. The sequencing sample was made of naive CD4+ T cells sorted from blood. Subset here: CD45RA+ positively selected. The receptors stem from a man younger than 30 in good health.

The chain employs TRBV4-1 and TRBJ2-3, with 11 positions matching TRBD2. The CDR3 consists of 17 residues. Germline CDR1 reads MGHRA; CDR2 reads YSYEKL. Germline trimming cut 1 base from V and 2 bases from J; bases unmatched to any gene: 5. CDR3: CASSQVNSGGATDTQYF. For the CDR3, the DNA is TGCGCCAGCAGCCAAGTGAATAGCGGGGGGGCCACAGATACGCAGTATTTT.

As for this clone: The same CDR3 can be traced to other DNA sequences in this sample. The chain recombines TRBV5-1 with TRBJ2-5; perhaps TRBD2 as D (5 bases). CDR3 length: 13 amino acids. The germline gives CDR1 SGHRS, CDR2 YFSETQ. The germline V and J ends were trimmed by 4 bases and 2 bases, with 9 bases remaining between them. CDR3 loop: CASSLERQETQYF. Written as DNA, the CDR3 is TGCGCCAGCAGCCTAGAGCGGCAAGAGACCCAGTACTTC.

The table lists this clone with a count of one. The rearrangement links TRBV28 to TRBJ2-7; possible D gene TRBD1, 5 bases. V lost 3 bases and J lost 3, with 12 bases in between. The germline V gene has CDR1 MDHEN and CDR2 SYDVKM. The CDR3 has 14 amino acids. The CDR3 reads CASSFGAQIYEQYF. CDR3 nucleotide sequence: TGTGCCAGCAGTTTTGGGGCACAAATCTACGAGCAGTACTTC. Based on the CDR3 plus reference TRBV28 and TRBJ2-7, the full variable domain is DVKVTQSSRYLVKRTGEKVFLECVQDMDHENMFWYRQDPGLGLRLIYFSYDVKMKEKGDIPEGYSVSREKKERFSLILESASTNQTSMYLCASSFGAQIYEQYFGPGTRLTVT.

In this sample, this clone turned up once. The chain has TRBV7-6 and TRBJ2-3; the match to TRBD2 covers 8 bases. J gave up 9 bases and V 0 bases, and 14 bases lay outside the gene matches. This CDR3 contains 17 residues. CDR1 and CDR2 (germline): SGHVS, FNYEAQ. For the CDR3, the DNA is TGTGCCAGCAGCTTAGCGCAGATAGCGGGGCCCCAAGGGACGCAGTATTTT. Its translation is CASSLAQIAGPQGTQYF.

This chain uses TRBV7-2 with TRBJ1-4; D remains unclear. This CDR3 spans 13 amino acids. Trimming pared 3 bases from V and 8 bases from J, leaving 10 bases between. CDR1 and CDR2 (germline): SGHTA, FQGNSA. The chain's CDR3 is CASSFTVREKLFF. For the CDR3, the DNA is TGTGCCAGCAGCTTTACTGTGCGCGAAAAACTGTTTTTT.

The CDR3 here is CAISQAEGVAEAFF. CDR3 in DNA: TGTGCCATCAGTCAAGCCGAGGGGGTCGCTGAAGCTTTCTTT. This sequence joins TRBV10-3 and TRBJ1-1, with D possibly TRBD1 on 6 matching bases. The V gene lost 5 bases and the J gene lost 6 bases, with 16 bases spanning the gap. Germline CDR1 ENHRY, CDR2 SYGVKD. This CDR3 is built from 14 residues.

The rearrangement joins TRBV30 to TRBJ2-3; D unresolved. The CDR3 sequence is 15 residues long. Trimming stripped 5 bases from V and 0 bases from J, with 15 bases between. The germline V gene has CDR1 GTSNPN and CDR2 SVGIG (reference sequence). The CDR3 DNA reads TGTGCCTGGGGGCTGACGGTGACTAGCACAGATACGCAGTATTTT. Protein product: CAWGLTVTSTDTQYF.

A note on this clone: Other DNA sequences within the sample encode an identical CDR3. The chain employs TRBV7-2 and TRBJ1-1; D is ambiguous. The CDR3 consists of 14 residues. The V end lost 1 base, the J end lost 4 bases, and 10 bases lay between the germline ends. Germline V gives CDR1 SGHTA, CDR2 FQGNSA. The CDR3 reads CASSLVWGGTEAFF. The CDR3 bases are TGTGCCAGCAGCTTAGTGTGGGGAGGCACTGAAGCTTTCTTT.

This clone was seen a handful of times. The chain uses TRBV28 and TRBJ1-2; 7 nucleotides line up with TRBD1. Germline CDR1 MDHEN, CDR2 SYDVKM. This CDR3 spans 15 amino acids. V was pared by 4 bases and J by 4 bases, with 9 bases of the junction left unmatched. The DNA of the CDR3 is TGTGCCAGCAGTTCGCTATCGACAGGGCGCTATGGCTACACCTTC. It translates to CASSSLSTGRYGYTF.

A single count supports this clone. This chain uses TRBV11-3 with TRBJ2-2, with 10 bases matching TRBD1. The CDR3 runs to 15 residues. With 4 bases clipped from V and 7 bases from J, the junction kept 6 bases outside the gene matches. Germline-derived CDR1 and CDR2 are SGHNT and YENEEA. The CDR3 here is CASSSLTGGNGELFF. CDR3 nucleotide sequence: TGTGCCAGCAGCTCCTTGACAGGGGGCAACGGGGAGCTGTTTTTT. The full variable domain, completed using reference TRBV11-3 and TRBJ2-2, is EAGVVQSPRYKIIEKKQPVAFWCNPISGHNTLYWYLQNLGQGPELLIRYENEEAVDDSQLPKDRFSAERLKGVDSTLKIQPAELGDSAVYLCASSSLTGGNGELFFGEGSRLTVL.

The chain carries TRBV29-1 and TRBJ1-1; the D gene is possibly TRBD1 (6 bases). The germline CDR1 and CDR2 sequences are SQVTM and ANQGSEA. The V gene lost 6 bases and the J gene lost 0 bases, with 17 bases spanning the gap. The CDR3 loop spans 15 amino acids. The CDR3 loop reads CSVIRSRGMNTEAFF. The CDR3 DNA reads as TGCAGCGTCATTAGAAGCAGGGGTATGAACACTGAAGCTTTCTTT.

The J gene is TRBJ1-2, the V gene TRBV6-5; D unclear. V was trimmed by 7 bases and J by 8 bases, leaving 17 bases between them. The CDR3 is 13 amino acids. The V gene's germline CDR1 is MNHEY and CDR2 SVGAGI. The chain's CDR3 is CASTPGRKLGYTF. CDR3 coding DNA: TGTGCCAGCACCCCCGGGCGGAAATTAGGCTACACCTTC.

The rearrangement uses TRBV25-1 and TRBJ2-5, with D uncertain. Germline lookup yields CDR1 MGHDK and CDR2 SYGVNS. This CDR3 is 16 amino acids long. V gave up 5 bases and J gave up 5 bases, with 21 bases separating them. CDR3 sequence (DNA): TGTGCCAGCAGTATGAGCACGGGTGCGCTCGGGGAGACCCAGTACTTC. This encodes CASSMSTGALGETQYF.